This T cell receptor beta chain was sequenced in a study of CD8+CD57+ T cells in acquired aplastic anemia. Study at large: DNA from sorted CD4+ and CD8+ cells averaged around 3.2 ug.

The V gene's germline CDR1 is SQVTM and CDR2 ANQGSEA. The CDR3 covers 10 residues. The V end lost 6 bases, the J end lost 5 bases, and 5 bases lay between the germline ends. Whoever was chosen for sequencing had shown CD8+CD57+ cell expansion by flow cytometry. Profiling of TCR beta VDJ combinations and CDR3 sequences used genomic DNA as template. TCRdb re-called the reads with MiXCR, one entry per CDR3 protein. The table records about 200,000 distinct CDR3 sequences, 65% of them present only once. The sequence derives from a human donor with aplastic anemia. The sequenced sample was sorted CD4+, CD8+, or CD8+CD57+ T cells (not recorded which) from PBMCs. The V call is TRBV29-1, the J call TRBJ2-1, with D unclear. CDR3 sequence: CSVPHNEQFF. CDR3 coding DNA: TGCAGCGTGCCCCACAATGAGCAGTTCTTC.